Following are 5 T cell receptor beta chains from one sample sequenced in a study of T cells after yellow fever vaccination. TCRdb processed the 5' RACE reads anew with MiXCR; each CDR3 protein has one entry. The table lists around 320,000 distinct CDR3 sequences, 3.5% to 5% of them singletons. The sample here was PBMCs, taken 15 days after the yellow fever booster vaccination. Receptors originate from a man between 18 and 29 years old who received the YFV17D yellow fever vaccine.

This clonotype has a handful of counts. The CDR3 nucleotides read TGCAGCGTTACAGGGGTGTATGAGCAGTTCTTC. Translated, it gives CSVTGVYEQFF. The chain is built from TRBV29-1 and TRBJ2-1; 7 bases are shared with TRBD1. With V trimmed by 5 bases and J by 8 bases, 3 bases remained unmatched. Germline CDR1 and CDR2: SQVTM and ANQGSEA. This CDR3 has 11 amino acids.

The table lists this clonotype with many counts. The DNA for the CDR3 is TGTGCCAGCAGAGAGGGGACAGTTGGAACCGGGGAGCTGTTTTTT. It encodes CASREGTVGTGELFF. The chain links TRBV12-3 or TRBV12-4 to TRBJ2-2, with 7 bases matching TRBD1. CDR3 length: 15 amino acids. The V and J ends lost 6 bases and 5 bases, in that order; junction bases with no gene match: 9.

This clonotype has ten or more counts. The DNA for the CDR3 is TGCGCCAGCAATCGAATGGGCGGGGCGCCGACTAGTGAGCAGTTCTTC. The encoded protein is CASNRMGGAPTSEQFF. The chain recombines TRBV5-1 with TRBJ2-1, with D maybe TRBD2 (6 bases). Trimming shortened V by 6 bases and J by 9 bases, and 25 bases separated the two germline ends. Germline lookup yields CDR1 SGHRS and CDR2 YFSETQ. The CDR3 consists of 16 residues.

The sample holds many counts of this clonotype. This chain joins TRBV7-2 and TRBJ1-6, with D perhaps matching TRBD1 (5 bases). V was cut by 2 bases and J by 6 bases, with 11 bases left in between. Germline V CDR1 and CDR2: SGHTA, FQGNSA. This CDR3 has 15 amino acids. CDR3 in amino acids: CASSLFDSGNSPLHF. The CDR3 bases are TGTGCCAGCAGCTTATTCGACAGTGGTAATTCACCCCTCCACTTT.

This clonotype has only a few counts. The chain has TRBV19 and TRBJ2-4; 7 bases match TRBD1. After removal of 6 bases from V and 1 base from J, the junction contained 3 bases not matched to a gene. CDR1 LNHDA and CDR2 SQIVND come from the germline V gene (reference sequence). This CDR3 contains 14 residues. CDR3 nucleotide sequence: TGTGCCAGTAGCCCGACAGGGGCCAAAAACATTCAGTACTTC. Translated: CASSPTGAKNIQYF.